This TCR beta chain is drawn from a study of beta chain features in type 1 diabetes (dated by TCRdb to between 2018 and 2020). Describing the broader study: Patients and healthy donors did not differ in mean age, gender distribution, total cell number or subset yield. Naive and central memory subsets were obtained from all 30 or so donors, but regulatory and stem cell-like memory subsets were isolated from only 8 patients and roughly 8 healthy donors. A total of roughly 100 million sorted cells were examined across all samples, and the number of cells per subset was strongly correlated with RNA yield. In the study, TCRB repertoires of sorted circulating CD4+ T cell subsets from recently diagnosed type 1 diabetes patients were compared with those of matched healthy donors.

Beyond this particular receptor, the publication reports: The naive, central memory and regulatory TCRB repertoires appeared to resemble one another more closely among patients than among healthy donors. Type 1 diabetes patients showed a moderate but significant shortening of TCRB CDR3 length in all four CD4+ subsets. HLA sub-analyses involved small numbers of individuals, so any influence of HLA type on TCRB rearrangement remained unresolved. Sequencing cDNA rather than genomic DNA could over-represent highly expressing activated cells, although activation and CD3 levels did not differ between groups. At VDJ recombination sites, patients with type 1 diabetes made fewer insertions and deleted more nucleotides, a pattern implying thymic rearrangement abnormalities. PCR may preferentially amplify shorter templates, but because patient and control samples were amplified and corrected together, any resulting skew would affect both groups equally.

This clone was counted only a few times. Its antigen is still unknown. Base qualities are not at hand, and no much larger clone is one base apart. From the cysteine up to the phenylalanine, the CDR3 has a length of 12 residues. The entry retains the CDR3 DNA only, 36 bases that are in frame from base 1. The V end loses 4 bases and the J end loses 7 bases, and a stretch of 8 bases separates them. CDR1 and CDR2 (SGHRS, YFSETQ) derive from the germline V gene. The entire amount of isolated RNA was reverse transcribed using the High Capacity cDNA Reverse Transcription Kit, so the sequenced TCRB transcripts were expressed ones. Deep immunoSEQ sequencing was performed on naive, central memory and regulatory T cell samples, with an average of approximately 4 million total reads per sample. Sorted cells were lysed in RLT buffer and RNA was extracted with DNase-treated RNeasy Micro or Mini kits, depending on cell number. To prevent cross-contamination, each cell subset was processed individually, whereas patient and healthy donor samples were processed jointly. TCRB sequences were amplified from cDNA with the immunoSEQ multiplex PCR, producing 87-bp fragments spanning the CDR3 region. The amplicons were sequenced using the Illumina HiSeq platform. The study's processing was this. Synthetic template baselines were used to correct PCR bias computationally, reads within Hamming distance 2 were collapsed together, and singletons that could not be merged were discarded. By aligning reads against IMGT, V, D and J genes, CDR3 length, and insertions or deletions at six rearrangement sites were assigned. Clonotype counts were normalized to sorted cell number within each subset before computing true diversity and Gini coefficients with the tcR R package. The overlap coefficient, calculated on TCRB nucleotide sequences, was used to measure repertoire sharing. Imported from immuneACCESS, the table was reduced by TCRdb to in-frame sequences with V and J called. These copies leave out some clones; in studies compared against another copy, an unresolved V gene accounts for under half, and the cause of the remainder is not known. V and J calls and clone size are given by that table; D and trimming were obtained from the DNA. The sample table contains hundreds of thousands of clones; only one count was recorded for around 15% of them. The top ten constitute more than 6.5% of the sample.

From each donor, a single peripheral blood sample of about 116 mL on average was drawn into heparinised tubes. Using a panel that included CD45RO, CCR7, CD25, CD127, CD95 and CD27, naive, central memory, regulatory and stem cell-like memory CD4+ T cells were sorted on a BD FACSAria II. A purity above 95% was achieved for all sorted populations. PBMCs were isolated immediately by Lymphoprep density gradient centrifugation and stained directly without culture. Samples were stained and sorted in pairs, with one healthy donor and one patient per experiment, so that batch effects were minimized. The source is a man in his thirties or forties in good health. The sequencing sample was made of central memory CD4+ T cells from blood. Here the chain combines TRBV5-1 and TRBJ2-2; no D gene is confidently identified. The CDR3 reads CASSTAGGELFF. At the DNA level, the sequence is TGCGCCAGCAGCACAGCCGGCGGGGAGCTGTTTTTT.